The next 32 T cell receptor beta chains were all read from a single sample in a study of CD8 T cells in ankylosing spondylitis. MiXCR was run by TCRdb on the 5' RACE reads, yielding one entry per CDR3 protein. The sample lists some 130,000 distinct CDR3 sequences, 6% to 8% occurring once. Material: blood, either unsorted or a sorted T cell fraction (not recorded which). These receptors came from a female donor with ankylosing spondylitis or in good health (not recorded which).

This clonotype has a count of ten or more. This sequence joins TRBV5-1 and TRBJ2-3, with 8 bases aligning to TRBD2. There are 14 residues in the CDR3. Trimming removed 4 bases from V and 5 bases from J; junction bases left unmatched: 6. Germline assignment: CDR1 SGHRS and CDR2 YFSETQ. The DNA of the CDR3 is TGCGCCAGCAGCGACGGGGGGGGCATAGATACGCAGTATTTT. It yields the protein CASSDGGGIDTQYF.

This clonotype was counted between two and nine times. The genes are TRBV7-9 and TRBJ2-1, with a weak D call TRBD1 (5 bases). The germline CDR1 and CDR2 sequences are SEHNR and FQNEAQ (reference sequence). The CDR3 covers 14 residues. Trimming removed 1 base from V and 9 bases from J, with 13 bases in between. The CDR3 here is CASSLGGYIGEQFF. DNA for the CDR3: TGTGCCAGCAGCTTAGGGGGCTATATCGGTGAGCAGTTCTTC. The variable domain in full, with the rest retrieved from reference TRBV7-9 and TRBJ2-1, is DTGVSQNPRHKITKRGQNVTFRCDPISEHNRLYWYRQTLGQGPEFLTYFQNEAQLEKSRLLSDRFSAERPKGSFSTLEIQRTEQGDSAMYLCASSLGGYIGEQFFGPGTRLTVL.

The sample holds many counts of this clonotype. V and J are TRBV5-1 and TRBJ2-5; tentatively, D is TRBD1 (5 bases). CDR3 length: 15 amino acids. The V gene's germline CDR1 is SGHRS and CDR2 YFSETQ. Between the trimmed V and J ends, which lost 1 base and 0 bases, there was a span of 10 bases. CDR3 in amino acids: CASSLYQGDQETQYF. The CDR3 DNA follows: TGCGCCAGCAGCTTGTATCAGGGTGACCAAGAGACCCAGTACTTC. Full variable domain (outside the CDR3, taken from reference TRBV5-1 and TRBJ2-5): KAGVTQTPRYLIKTRGQQVTLSCSPISGHRSVSWYQQTPGQGLQFLFEYFSETQRNKGNFPGRFSGRQFSNSRSEMNVSTLELGDSALYLCASSLYQGDQETQYFGPGTRLLVL.

The table lists this clonotype with many counts. The genes are TRBV9 and TRBJ1-2, with D perhaps TRBD1 (5 bases). There are 15 residues in the CDR3. CDR1 and CDR2 from the germline V gene are SGDLS and YYNGEE. V was shortened by 6 bases and J by 2 bases, with 17 bases between the two germline ends. Here the CDR3 DNA reads TGTGCCAGCACCCCCCGGGGGGAGGAGAACTATGGCTACACCTTC. This encodes CASTPRGEENYGYTF.

This clonotype has at least ten counts. This sequence joins TRBV27 and TRBJ2-7; D gene uncertain. V was shortened by 6 bases and J by 4 bases, with 16 bases between the two germline ends. The CDR3 has 14 residues. Germline lookup yields CDR1 MNHEY and CDR2 SMNVEV (reference sequence). CDR3 DNA: TGTGCCAGCAGCCAAGGATTCAACTTTTACGAGCAGTACTTC. Its protein product is CASSQGFNFYEQYF.

This clonotype was found many times. The rearrangement links TRBV14 to TRBJ1-1, with D tentatively TRBD1 (5 bases). Trimming left V 0 bases short and J 2 bases short, with 10 bases between. Germline lookup yields CDR1 SGHDN and CDR2 FVKESK. This CDR3 comprises 15 residues. The CDR3 DNA reads as TGTGCCAGCAGCCAAGATTGGGGCCTTAACACTGAAGCTTTCTTT. Amino acids: CASSQDWGLNTEAFF. The full variable domain, completed using reference TRBV14 and TRBJ1-1, is EAGVTQFPSHSVIEKGQTVTLRCDPISGHDNLYWYRRVMGKEIKFLLHFVKESKQDESGMPNNRFLAERTGGTYSTLKVQPAELEDSGVYFCASSQDWGLNTEAFFGQGTRLTVV.

This clonotype was seen a few times. The V and J genes are TRBV12-3 or TRBV12-4 and TRBJ2-5, with 8 nucleotides matching TRBD2. The CDR3 extends over 15 amino acids. V was pared by 5 bases and J by 1 base, with 6 bases of the junction left unmatched. CDR3 loop: CASSPREGTQETQYF. The CDR3 bases are TGTGCCAGCAGTCCCCGGGAGGGAACCCAAGAGACCCAGTACTTC.

This clonotype was observed at least ten times. The chain carries TRBV20-1 and TRBJ1-1, with a weak D call TRBD1 (5 bases). The CDR3 has 12 residues. Germline assignment: CDR1 DFQATT and CDR2 SNEGSKA (reference sequence). V was cut by 6 bases and J by 0 bases, with 8 bases left in between. DNA for the CDR3: TGCAGTGCCCAGGGCATGAACACTGAAGCTTTCTTT. It is translated as CSAQGMNTEAFF.

This clonotype was observed many times. The chain uses TRBV5-1 and TRBJ2-6; a weak D match, TRBD1 (6 bases). The V end lost 4 bases, the J end lost 0 bases, and 17 bases lay between the germline ends. The CDR3 is 18 residues long. CDR1 and CDR2 (germline): SGHRS, YFSETQ. DNA for the CDR3: TGCGCCAGCAGCCTCGCCGGGACAAGTGCCTCTGGGGCCAACGTCCTGACTTTC. This codes for CASSLAGTSASGANVLTF.

This clonotype has ten or more counts. This CDR3 is CSVEDPRVDGYTF. Written as DNA, the CDR3 is TGCAGCGTTGAAGATCCCCGGGTGGATGGCTACACCTTC. The chain carries TRBV29-1 and TRBJ1-2; D not certain. Germline CDR1 is SQVTM and CDR2 is ANQGSEA. The CDR3 is 13 amino acids. The V end was cut by 0 bases, the J end by 6 bases, with 11 bases between.

This clonotype showed up just a few times. J is TRBJ1-2 and V is TRBV7-2; 8 positions agree with TRBD1. CDR1 is SGHTA and CDR2 is FQGNSA in the germline V gene. The CDR3 contains 14 residues. Trimming cost V 5 bases and J 4 bases; bases outside gene matches: 6. CDR3 sequence (DNA): TGTGCCAGCAGCCCAGGGGGCTCGAGCTATGGCTACACCTTC. The encoded protein is CASSPGGSSYGYTF.

The V gene is TRBV5-1, the J gene TRBJ2-3, with 9 bases fitting TRBD2. Unmatched junction bases numbered 9, after V lost 2 bases and J lost 2 bases. The CDR3 runs to 17 residues. Germline CDR1 SGHRS, CDR2 YFSETQ. Here the CDR3 DNA reads TGCGCCAGCAGCTTTAGCGGGGGCCTTGACTTCACAGATACGCAGTATTTT. Protein: CASSFSGGLDFTDTQYF.

This clonotype appeared many times. This chain links TRBV4-1 with TRBJ2-7, with 9 bases identical to TRBD1. CDR3 length: 14 residues. J lost 6 bases, V lost 4 bases, and 7 bases had no gene match. CDR1 is MGHRA, CDR2 YSYEKL, per germline. The CDR3 loop reads CASSRPGQGPEQYF. CDR3 DNA sequence: TGCGCCAGCAGCCGACCGGGACAGGGTCCCGAGCAGTACTTC.

This clonotype was picked up many times. The chain couples TRBV7-9 to TRBJ2-3; possibly TRBD2 for D (6 bases). In germline, CDR1 is SEHNR, CDR2 FQNEAQ (reference sequence). Trimming removed 0 bases from V and 3 bases from J, with 10 bases in between. The CDR3 covers 15 residues. The CDR3 nucleotides are TGTGCCAGCAGCTTAGCGGGGGGTGCGACAGATACGCAGTATTTT. Encoded protein: CASSLAGGATDTQYF.

Many counts were recorded for this clonotype. The chain employs TRBV19 and TRBJ1-5; 9 bases are a match to TRBD1. V trimming: 6 bases; J trimming: 6 bases; junction bases outside the gene matches: 6. This CDR3 is built from 14 residues. Germline CDR1 reads LNHDA; CDR2 reads SQIVND (reference sequence). CDR3 sequence reads: CASREQGAGQPQHF. Written as DNA, the CDR3 is TGTGCCAGTAGGGAACAGGGGGCAGGTCAGCCCCAGCATTTT.

This clonotype was found many times. The chain has TRBV29-1 and TRBJ2-2; D is perhaps TRBD1 or TRBD2 (5 bases each). Germline CDR1 SQVTM, CDR2 ANQGSEA. This CDR3 region has 16 residues. Trimming took 6 bases from V and 3 from J, leaving 20 bases between them. CDR3 DNA: TGCAGCGTCAACCTCTCGGGGCGCAGGGACACCGGGGAGCTGTTTTTT. This translates into CSVNLSGRRDTGELFF.

This clonotype was seen a handful of times. The chain is built from TRBV12-3 or TRBV12-4 and TRBJ2-5; tentatively, D is TRBD1 (5 bases). V shed 2 bases and J shed 7 bases, with 14 bases lying between them. The CDR3 contains 14 residues. CDR3 bases: TGTGCCAGCAGTTTACAGGGCACGGGTGGGACCCAGTACTTC. Translated: CASSLQGTGGTQYF.

This clonotype was counted many times. In nucleotides, the CDR3 is TGTGCCAGCAGTTCCCCTGCAGGGGCATCCTATGGCTACACCTTC. Translated: CASSSPAGASYGYTF. The chain couples TRBV6-2 or TRBV6-3 to TRBJ1-2; weak D call: TRBD1 (6 bases). Germline V gene data show CDR1 as MNHEY and CDR2 as SVGEGT. The CDR3 length is 15 residues. Trimming shortened V by 4 bases and J by 4 bases, and 16 bases separated the two germline ends.

There are many counts of this clonotype. The rearrangement joins TRBV20-1 to TRBJ2-5; D assignment may be TRBD1 or TRBD2 (5 bases each). This CDR3 is built from 14 residues. Germline values: CDR1 DFQATT, CDR2 SNEGSKA (reference sequence). V lost 0 bases, J lost 4 bases, and 12 bases lay in between. The CDR3 DNA is TGCAGTGCTAGAGAGGGCAGGGCGGGAGAGACCCAGTACTTC. Translation: CSAREGRAGETQYF.

This clonotype was seen at least ten times. The DNA for the CDR3 is TGTGCCAGCAGTTTAGTGCAGGGGGCTCATCAGCCCCAGCATTTT. It is translated as CASSLVQGAHQPQHF. The V call is TRBV12-3 or TRBV12-4, the J call TRBJ1-5, with TRBD1 matching 8 bases. Losses at the gene ends were 1 base for V and 5 bases for J; bases not matched to a gene: 4. The CDR3 covers 15 residues.

The sample holds many counts of this clonotype. The V call is TRBV7-2, the J call TRBJ1-5; 7 nucleotides align to TRBD1. V lost 7 bases and J lost 4; bases outside the gene matches: 7. The length of the CDR3 is 14 residues. Germline-derived CDR1 and CDR2 are SGHTA and FQGNSA. CDR3 residues: CASTRQGGNQPQHF. The CDR3 region has the DNA TGTGCCAGCACCCGACAGGGAGGGAATCAGCCCCAGCATTTT.

Details on this clonotype: A read error may produce the germline difference seen at one junction end. The chain uses TRBV7-7 and TRBJ2-3; 10 bases line up with TRBD2. The CDR3 has 15 amino acids. Per the germline V gene, CDR1 is SSHAT and CDR2 is FNYEAQ (reference sequence). This CDR3 reads CASSLSGGATDTQYF. The CDR3 DNA sequence: TGTGCTAGCAGCCTGAGCGGGGGGGCCACAGATACGCAGTATTTT.

The V and J genes are TRBV7-2 and TRBJ2-2, with D possibly matching TRBD2 (6 bases). The V gene lost 2 bases and the J gene lost 3 bases, with 10 bases spanning the gap. Per germline, CDR1 SGHTA and CDR2 FQGNSA. There are 15 residues in the CDR3. DNA for the CDR3: TGTGCCAGCAGCTTAAGCAGCGGGTACACCGGGGAGCTGTTTTTT. It yields the protein CASSLSSGYTGELFF.

This clonotype was observed a handful of times. The rearrangement uses TRBV7-2 and TRBJ2-7; TRBD1 might be the D (5 bases). Germline V lookup: CDR1 SGHTA, CDR2 FQGNSA. CDR3 size: 15 residues. V lost 1 base to trimming and J lost 4 bases, with 14 bases between them. The chain's CDR3 is CASSLDRRLGYEQYF. Here the CDR3 DNA reads TGTGCCAGCAGCTTAGACAGGCGACTCGGTTACGAGCAGTACTTC.

A remark on this clonotype: Since a much larger clone is just one base distant, this may be a read error. The rearrangement joins TRBV12-3 or TRBV12-4 to TRBJ2-3; D is uncertain. This CDR3 has 10 amino acids. Trimming left V 3 bases short and J 10 bases short, with 5 bases between. The CDR3 sequence: CASSFDAQYF. CDR3 DNA: TGTGCCAGCAGTTTTGATGCGCAGTATTTT.

Regarding this clonotype: A much larger clonotype is one base distant, so this may be a read error. This chain uses TRBV5-1 with TRBJ2-1; D is possibly TRBD1 (6 bases). Germline V CDR1 and CDR2: SGHRS, YFSETQ. The CDR3 extends over 15 amino acids. In DNA, the CDR3 is TGCACCAGCACCATTATGACAGGCCGATACAATGAGCAGTTCTTC. Its protein is CTSTIMTGRYNEQFF. Based on the CDR3 plus reference TRBV5-1 and TRBJ2-1, the full variable domain is KAGVTQTPRYLIKTRGQQVTLSCSPISGHRSVSWYQQTPGQGLQFLFEYFSETQRNKGNFPGRFSGRQFSNSRSEMNVSTLELGDSALYLCTSTIMTGRYNEQFFGPGTRLTVL.

This clonotype has at least ten counts. V is TRBV21-1 and J is TRBJ1-4; the table gives TRBD1 as D, unverified against the DNA. TRBV21-1 is given as a pseudogene. The CDR3 has 13 residues. The chain's CDR3 is CAIPDRVGEKLFF. For the CDR3, the DNA is TGTGCCATCCCCGACAGGGTTGGTGAAAAACTGTTTTTT.

In its sample, this clonotype was seen a few times. The V and J genes are TRBV2 and TRBJ2-1; D remains ambiguous. Germline V lookup: CDR1 SNHLY, CDR2 FYNNEI. The germline V and J ends were trimmed by 6 bases and 0 bases, with 9 bases remaining between them. The CDR3 length is 14 residues. Written as DNA, the CDR3 is TGTGCCAGCAGGACTGTGAGCTCCTACAATGAGCAGTTCTTC. Its protein is CASRTVSSYNEQFF.

This clonotype was observed at least ten times. The chain combines TRBV6-1 with TRBJ1-2; possible D gene TRBD1, 5 bases. Germline-derived CDR1 and CDR2 are MNHNS and SASEGT. V was trimmed by 8 bases and J by 4 bases, leaving 17 bases between them. The CDR3 covers 14 residues. The DNA for the CDR3 is TGTGCCAGCTGTACCCCGGGGGGGAGCTATGGCTACACCTTC. It is translated as CASCTPGGSYGYTF.

This clonotype was seen ten or more times. V and J are TRBV3-1 and TRBJ2-1; D gene unclear. Trimming pared 0 bases from V and 0 bases from J, leaving 6 bases between. This CDR3 region has 15 residues. CDR1 and CDR2 (germline): LGHDT, YNNKEL (reference sequence). This CDR3 reads CASSQELISYNEQFF. CDR3 nucleotides: TGTGCCAGCAGCCAAGAATTGATCTCCTACAATGAGCAGTTCTTC.

This clonotype was seen repeatedly, ten times or more. The chain combines TRBV20-1 with TRBJ2-6; TRBD2 matches 15 bases. The CDR3 is 18 amino acids. Germline CDR1 is DFQATT and CDR2 is SNEGSKA (reference sequence). With V trimmed by 6 bases and J by 2 bases, 8 bases remained unmatched. The CDR3 nucleotides are TGCAGTGCCGCCGGGACTAGCGGGGGGCTTACTGGGGCCAACGTCCTGACTTTC. It encodes CSAAGTSGGLTGANVLTF.

This clonotype was seen ten or more times. In nucleotides, the CDR3 is TGTGCCAGCAGTTACTCGCTACAGGGGGCGGGAGAAGCTTTCTTT. Encoded protein: CASSYSLQGAGEAFF. The gene calls are TRBV6-2 or TRBV6-3 and TRBJ1-1, with 9 nucleotides matching TRBD1. The CDR3 contains 15 residues. CDR1 is MNHEY, CDR2 SVGEGT, per germline. V lost 0 bases to trimming and J lost 8 bases; unmatched junction nucleotides: 7.